The present entry profiles one T cell receptor (beta chain) with its context. These data belong to a study of blood T cell repertoires in COVID-19. As for the study in general: T cells, B-cell-depleted T cells, or PBMCs supplied cDNA or gDNA.

The authors' processing: Estimation of nucleated cell counts was performed using reference gene primer amplification. Generated by immunoSEQ multiplex PCR, the TCRdb table keeps only in-frame clones and is missing some. Clonal size and the V and J genes are those of that table, whereas D and trimming came from the DNA. This table has about 210,000 clones, approximately 85% appearing once. CDR1 is MNHEY, CDR2 SMNVEV, per germline (reference sequence). The CDR3 runs 14 residues. V was shortened by 2 bases and J by 7 bases, with 9 bases between the two germline ends. This chain links TRBV27 with TRBJ1-6; D unresolved. Sequenced input: peripheral blood. The sequence came from a man aged 45-65 years with COVID-19, enrolled during active disease. This CDR3 reads CASSLDTRNSPLHF. The CDR3 bases are TGTGCCAGCAGTTTAGACACCAGGAATTCACCCCTCCACTTT.